This T cell receptor (beta chain) was documented in a study of OX40 agonist ivuxolimab in advanced cancers. Method: immunoSEQ multiplex PCR; TCRdb's copy keeps in-frame clones and lacks some. The repertoire has roughly 62,000 clones, more than 65% of them found once; the top ten carry roughly 2.4%. On this clone: The same CDR3 arises from other DNA sequences in this sample as well.

This CDR3 spans 13 amino acids. Germline values: CDR1 MNHEY, CDR2 SMNVEV (reference sequence). The ends were cut back, 6 bases at V and 2 bases at J, with 11 bases in the middle. The chain is built from TRBV27 and TRBJ2-7; tentatively, D is TRBD1 or TRBD2 (5 bases each). The sequence derives from an adult with an advanced solid tumor such as melanoma, head and neck, liver or kidney cancer. The sample here was CD4+ or CD8+ T cells sorted from blood, taken in a trial of the OX40 agonist ivuxolimab. The CDR3 protein is CASRGDPAYEQYF. CDR3 bases: TGTGCCAGCAGGGGGGACCCAGCCTACGAGCAGTACTTC.